This T cell receptor (beta chain) was observed in a study of T cells after posttransplantation cyclophosphamide. General observations from the study: Donor-recipient repertoire similarity was low at 1-2 months, rising over year one. Tissue-infiltrating T cells from skin or gut overlapped little with blood T cells. TRB clonality was highly associated with recipient CMV seropositivity and reactivation.

Of note for this clone: Its target is unknown.

Method: immunoSEQ multiplex PCR; TCRdb's copy keeps in-frame clones and lacks some. The top ten clones hold 14% to 15% of a sample with fewer than 40,000 clones, 70% to 90% of them seen once. From germline, CDR1 is LNHDA and CDR2 SQIVND (reference sequence). V lost 6 bases, J lost 2 bases, and 7 bases stayed unmatched. The CDR3 has 14 residues. The rearrangement joins TRBV19 to TRBJ2-7, with 7 bases fitting TRBD1. The receptor's source is a woman aged 40-49 years with a blood cancer, CMV-positive, and with a related stem cell donor. The sample taken for sequencing was PBMCs. CDR3 coding DNA: TGTGCCAGTAGGAAACAGGGGCCCCCCTACGAGCAGTACTTC. Protein sequence: CASRKQGPPYEQYF.